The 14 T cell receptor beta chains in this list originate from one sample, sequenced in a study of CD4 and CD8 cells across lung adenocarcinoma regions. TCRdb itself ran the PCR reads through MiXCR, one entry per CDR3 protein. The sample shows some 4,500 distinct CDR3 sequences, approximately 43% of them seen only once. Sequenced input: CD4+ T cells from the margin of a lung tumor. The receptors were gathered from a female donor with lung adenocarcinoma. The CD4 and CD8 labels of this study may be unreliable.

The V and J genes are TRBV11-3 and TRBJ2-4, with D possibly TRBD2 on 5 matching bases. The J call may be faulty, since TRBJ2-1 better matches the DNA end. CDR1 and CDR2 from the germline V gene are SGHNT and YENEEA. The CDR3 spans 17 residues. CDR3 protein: CASSLDRGALAKNIQFF. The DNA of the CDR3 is TGTGCCAGCAGCTTAGATCGCGGAGCCCTAGCCAAAAACATTCAGTTCTTC.

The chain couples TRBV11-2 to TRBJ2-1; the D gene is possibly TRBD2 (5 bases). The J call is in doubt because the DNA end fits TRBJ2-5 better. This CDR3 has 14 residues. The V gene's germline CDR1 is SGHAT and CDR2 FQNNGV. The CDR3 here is CASSLNPSGETQYF. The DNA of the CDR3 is TGTGCCAGCAGCTTAAATCCTTCGGGGGAGACCCAGTACTTC.

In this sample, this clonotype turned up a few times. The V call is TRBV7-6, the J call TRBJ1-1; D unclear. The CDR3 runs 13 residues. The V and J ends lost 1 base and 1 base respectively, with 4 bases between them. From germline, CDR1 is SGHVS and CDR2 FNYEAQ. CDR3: CASSLEGNTEAFF. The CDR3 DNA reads TGTGCCAGCAGCTTAGAAGGGAACACTGAAGCTTTCTTT.

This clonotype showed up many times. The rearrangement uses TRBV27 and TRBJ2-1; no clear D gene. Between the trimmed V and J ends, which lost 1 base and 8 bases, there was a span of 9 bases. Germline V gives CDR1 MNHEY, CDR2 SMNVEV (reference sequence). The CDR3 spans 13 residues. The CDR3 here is CASSLFGADEQFF. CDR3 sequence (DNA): TGTGCCAGCAGTTTATTTGGCGCAGATGAGCAGTTCTTC.

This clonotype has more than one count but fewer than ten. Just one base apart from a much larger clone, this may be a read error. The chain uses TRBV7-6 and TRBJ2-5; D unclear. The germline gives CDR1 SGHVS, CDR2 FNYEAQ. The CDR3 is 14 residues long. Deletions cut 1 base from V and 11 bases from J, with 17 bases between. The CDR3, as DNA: TGTGCCAGCAGCTTAGGGGCAGCCAACAATGAGCAGTACTTC. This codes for CASSLGAANNEQYF. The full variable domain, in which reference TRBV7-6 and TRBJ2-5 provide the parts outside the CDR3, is GAGVSQSPRYKVTKRGQDVALRCDPISGHVSLYWYRQALGQGPEFLTYFNYEAQQDKSGLPNDRFSAERPEGSISTLTIQRTEQRDSAMYRCASSLGAANNEQYFGPGTRLLVL.

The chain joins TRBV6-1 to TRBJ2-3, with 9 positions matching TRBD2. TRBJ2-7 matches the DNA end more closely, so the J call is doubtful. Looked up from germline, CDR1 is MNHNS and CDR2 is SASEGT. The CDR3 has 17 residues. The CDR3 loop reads CASSAGSGGRDKDTQYF. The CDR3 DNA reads TGTGCCAGCAGCGCGGGGAGCGGGGGGAGGGACAAAGATACGCAGTACTTC.

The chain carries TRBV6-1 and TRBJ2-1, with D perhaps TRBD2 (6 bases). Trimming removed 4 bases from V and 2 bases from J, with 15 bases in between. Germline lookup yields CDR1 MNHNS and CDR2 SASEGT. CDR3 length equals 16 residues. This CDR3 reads CASSGAWGRTYNEQFF. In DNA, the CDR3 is TGTGCCAGCAGTGGTGCTTGGGGGAGGACCTACAATGAGCAGTTCTTC.

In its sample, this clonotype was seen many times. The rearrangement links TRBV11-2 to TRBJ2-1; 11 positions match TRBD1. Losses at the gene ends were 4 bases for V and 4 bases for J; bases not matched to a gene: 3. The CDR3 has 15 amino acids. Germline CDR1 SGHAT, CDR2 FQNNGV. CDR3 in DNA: TGTGCCAGCAGCTGGGACAGGGGGACTTACAATGAGCAGTTCTTC. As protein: CASSWDRGTYNEQFF.

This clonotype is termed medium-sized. The CDR3: CASSYSKETQYF. The CDR3 coding sequence is TGTGCCAGCAGTTACTCGAAAGAGACCCAGTACTTC. V is TRBV6-5 and J is TRBJ2-5; D not resolved. The germline gives CDR1 MNHEY, CDR2 SVGAGI. V dropped 0 bases and J dropped 3 bases, with 2 bases sitting between them. This CDR3 is built from 12 residues.

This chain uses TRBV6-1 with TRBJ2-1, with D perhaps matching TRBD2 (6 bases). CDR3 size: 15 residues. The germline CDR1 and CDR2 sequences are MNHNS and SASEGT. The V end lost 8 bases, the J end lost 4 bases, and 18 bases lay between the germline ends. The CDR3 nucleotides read TGTGCCAGCTCGGCAGGGACTTCCACTTACAATGAGCAGTTCTTC. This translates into CASSAGTSTYNEQFF.

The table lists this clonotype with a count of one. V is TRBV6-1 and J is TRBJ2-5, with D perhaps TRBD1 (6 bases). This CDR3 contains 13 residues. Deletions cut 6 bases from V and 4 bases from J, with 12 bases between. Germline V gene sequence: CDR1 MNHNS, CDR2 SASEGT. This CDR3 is CASSPQGRETQYF. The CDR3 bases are TGTGCCAGCAGCCCCCAGGGGCGAGAGACCCAGTACTTC.

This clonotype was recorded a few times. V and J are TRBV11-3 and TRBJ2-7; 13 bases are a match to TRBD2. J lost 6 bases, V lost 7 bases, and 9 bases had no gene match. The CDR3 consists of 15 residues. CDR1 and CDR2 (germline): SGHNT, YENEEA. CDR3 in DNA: TGTGCCAGCACCCAACTAGCGGGAGGGTTCTCCGAGCAGTACTTC. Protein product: CASTQLAGGFSEQYF.

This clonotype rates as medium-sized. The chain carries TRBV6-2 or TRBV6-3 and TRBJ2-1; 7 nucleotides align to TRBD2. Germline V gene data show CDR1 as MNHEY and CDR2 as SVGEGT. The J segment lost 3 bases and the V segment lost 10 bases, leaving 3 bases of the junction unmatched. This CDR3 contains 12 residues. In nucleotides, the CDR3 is TGTGCCACCGGGGAGGGCTACAATGAGCAGTTCTTC. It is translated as CATGEGYNEQFF.

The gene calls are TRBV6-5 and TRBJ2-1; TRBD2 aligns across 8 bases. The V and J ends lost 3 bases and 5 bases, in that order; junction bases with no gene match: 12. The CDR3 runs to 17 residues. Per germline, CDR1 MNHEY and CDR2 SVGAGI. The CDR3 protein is CASSYESLAGRNNEQFF. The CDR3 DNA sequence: TGTGCCAGCAGTTATGAGAGTCTAGCGGGTCGGAACAATGAGCAGTTCTTC.